This T cell receptor (beta chain) was documented in a study of T cell responses to AZD1222 COVID-19 vaccine. In regard to this clone: Its specificity is unknown.

Germline V gene data show CDR1 as MNHEY and CDR2 as SMNVEV (reference sequence). The germline V and J ends were trimmed by 6 bases and 6 bases, with 9 bases remaining between them. The CDR3 sequence is 12 residues long. The study, taken as a whole, reports: Reportedly, nearly half the spike-specific TCRs target unmutated variant regions. Dominant at 160-218 and 743-854, vaccine-associated CD4 TCRs also spanned spike.

Method: immunoSEQ multiplex PCR; TCRdb's copy keeps in-frame clones and lacks some. The top ten hold approximately 1.4% of the sample, which has fewer than 200,000 clones, over 80% seen once. The receptor's source is an adult in good health. Specimen: peripheral blood, collected on day 0 of AZD1222 vaccination. V gene TRBV27 combines with J gene TRBJ1-5; D unclear. CDR3 protein: CASSPLGQPQHF. CDR3 DNA sequence: TGTGCCAGCAGCCCGTTGGGTCAGCCCCAGCATTTT.